This T cell receptor beta chain was sequenced during a study of shared clonotypes between healthy human individuals. The donors, all of them Caucasian adults, lived in Nashville, Tennessee. Negatively enriched CD4+ T cells were divided by CD45RA into naive and memory. Sequencing was performed with immunoSEQ multiplex PCR; in TCRdb, only in-frame clones are kept and a portion is missing. This table has approximately 1,500,000 clones, about 98% appearing once. This receptor was obtained from a man aged 25 to 40 in good health. Sequencing used naive CD4+ T cells sorted from blood. The subset was: CD45RA+ positively selected.

Written as DNA, the CDR3 is TGCGCCAGCAGCCATACTAGCGGAGCTTCCTACAATGAGCAGTTCTTC. This translates into CASSHTSGASYNEQFF. The gene calls are TRBV4-1 and TRBJ2-1, with TRBD2 matching over 8 bases. The CDR3 runs 16 residues. Germline V gives CDR1 MGHRA, CDR2 YSYEKL. Unmatched junction bases numbered 5, after V lost 3 bases and J lost 1 base.